The entry below gives a single TCR beta chain sequence along with its context. The record originates from a study of blood T cell repertoires in COVID-19. Overall study context: Samples taken during acute and convalescent COVID-19 were collected in the United States, Italy and Spain. From T cells, B-cell-depleted T cells, or PBMCs came the material, which was cDNA or gDNA.

Source study methods: How many nucleated cells were present was estimated from reference gene primer amplification. Produced via immunoSEQ multiplex PCR; TCRdb's table is partial and in-frame only. V, J and clone size derive from that table, while D and trimming were established from the DNA sequence. Here the sample spans over 50,000 clones, 88% being singletons. The specimen was peripheral blood. This receptor was identified in a human donor in a cohort sampled during active COVID-19.

CDR3 region: CASSYALGASQPQHF. DNA of the CDR3: TGTGCCAGCAGTTACGCCTTAGGAGCCAGTCAGCCCCAGCATTTT. The chain carries TRBV6-2 or TRBV6-3 and TRBJ1-5; no definite D call. The CDR3 consists of 15 residues. From germline, CDR1 is MNHEY and CDR2 SVGEGT. V dropped 2 bases and J dropped 6 bases, with 14 bases sitting between them.